This section outlines one T cell receptor (beta chain) sequence together with its context. The antigen is not known. Vbeta (60) and Jbeta (13) primers were used in the PCR. Measured with immunoSEQ multiplex PCR; TCRdb has only the in-frame clones, and not every one. The profile covers 150,000 or so clones, with more than 60% appearing a single time and approximately 7% taken by the ten largest. Trimming removed 5 bases at V and 2 bases at J, with 14 bases between. CDR3 length: 15 amino acids. CDR1 SGHDT and CDR2 YYEEEE come from the germline V gene. This specimen belongs to a study of cytomegalovirus exposure and HLA in healthy donors. Study-wide results and limits: As a later analysis revealed, most CMV-associated TCR beta chains appeared HLA-restricted.

Everyone who donated was a healthy bone marrow donor. The TCR comes from a woman in her 40s in good health and CMV-seropositive. The V gene is TRBV5-6, the J gene TRBJ1-5; D is ambiguous. Input material: PBMCs. The CDR3 here is CASSSRSLGNQPQHF. The CDR3 DNA follows: TGTGCCAGCAGTTCGAGGTCCCTGGGCAATCAGCCCCAGCATTTT. Combining the CDR3 with reference TRBV5-6 and TRBJ1-5 gives the whole variable domain DAGVTQSPTHLIKTRGQQVTLRCSPKSGHDTVSWYQQALGQGPQFIFQYYEEEERQRGNFPDRFSGHQFPNYSSELNVNALLLGDSALYLCASSSRSLGNQPQHFGDGTRLSIL.